This TCR beta chain was identified during a study of Ad26.COV2.S vaccination and SARS-CoV-2 variants. Findings and limits, study-wide: Similar non-spike TCR breadth was observed in recipients of vaccine and of placebo. Among vaccine recipients, spike-specific TCR breadth exceeded that of placebo recipients.

Assay: immunoSEQ multiplex PCR; the TCRdb copy retains only in-frame clones and omits some. Here the sample spans 75,000 to 100,000 clones, more than 70% being singletons. Note on this clone: Its antigen remains unknown.

Trimming took 4 bases from V and 1 from J, leaving 14 bases between them. There are 17 residues in the CDR3. The V gene's germline CDR1 is KGHSH and CDR2 LQKENI. The chain has TRBV18 and TRBJ2-6; D is unclear. The receptor was derived from a human donor who had recovered from COVID-19. Source: peripheral blood, taken after recovery from COVID-19. In DNA, the CDR3 is TGTGCCAGCTCACTCCGGGCCCCGAATTCTGGGGCCAACGTCCTGACTTTC. Protein: CASSLRAPNSGANVLTF.